The rows below give T cell receptor beta chains drawn from one sample of a study of T cell repertoires in cytomegalovirus infection. Antigen specificity for these receptors is unknown. TCRdb processed the reads anew with MiXCR; each CDR3 protein has one entry. The table records 650,000 to 850,000 distinct CDR3 sequences, around 29% of them present only once. The sample was cultured CD8+ T cells from PBMCs, taken from culture after CMV antigen stimulation. These receptors all come from a human donor in good health (CMV status not recorded). Some clones in this sample may be carry-over from other donors' samples. Both conserved end residues are part of each CDR3. The D gene is left open where the match is weak. The size field is filled for only some rows; it gives once, few, many or a size class.

J gene	V gene	D gene	clone size	CDR3 DNA	CDR3 protein
TRBJ1-1	TRBV11-1	TRBD1	few	TGTGCCAGCAGCTGGACAGGGGATTTAACTGAAGCTTTCTTT	CASSWTGDLTEAFF
TRBJ1-5	TRBV13	NA	NA	TGTGCCAGCAGCGCCCCCTTTCAGCCCCAGCATTTT	CASSAPFQPQHF
TRBJ2-2	TRBV6-5	NA	few	TGTGCCAGCAGAGGAGTCGGGGAGCTGTTTTTT	CASRGVGELFF
TRBJ2-1	TRBV7-3	NA	few	TGTGCCAGCAGCCTGTCTGGTATTAGGTACAGTGAGCAGTTCTTC	CASSLSGIRYSEQFF
TRBJ2-2	TRBV7-6	TRBD2	NA	TGTGCCAGCACCCAACGTCGGAGGAACGGGGGGGCCGGGGAGCTGTTTTTT	CASTQRRRNGGAGELFF
TRBJ2-5	TRBV11-2	TRBD1	few	TGTGCCAGCAGGCGGGACAGGGGGGAAATCGGAGAGACCCAGTACTTC	CASRRDRGEIGETQYF
TRBJ2-5	TRBV6-1	NA	NA	TGTGCCAGCAGTGAACCCTCGCGGGGTAGGCAAGAGACCCAGTACTTC	CASSEPSRGRQETQYF
TRBJ1-3	TRBV12-3/TRBV12-4	NA	NA	TGTGCCAGCAGTCCCCCCGGGACGGGATATTTT	CASSPPGTGYF
TRBJ2-3	TRBV10-3	NA	many	TGTGCCATCAGGAGGTTCGACACGGCTACTTCATCTAGCACAGATACGCAGTATTTT	CAIRRFDTATSSSTDTQYF
TRBJ2-2	TRBV7-2	NA	NA	TGTGCCATCAAGGGCCCTACCGCCGGGGAGCTGTTTTTT	CAIKGPTAGELFF
TRBJ2-3	TRBV2	NA	NA	TGTGCCAGCAGCCCTCGGGGCAGATACACAGATACGCAGTATTTT	CASSPRGRYTDTQYF
TRBJ1-1	TRBV7-2	NA	many	TGTGCCAGCAGCTTAGGTTGGTTAGGGAACACTGAAGCTTTCTTT	CASSLGWLGNTEAFF
TRBJ2-1	TRBV5-6	NA	few	TGTGCCAGCGGCTGGGCGGACAATGAGCAGTTCTTC	CASGWADNEQFF
TRBJ2-5	TRBV11-3	TRBD2	few	TGTGCCAGCAGCATCGGGACGGGGGGTCAGACCCAGTACTTC	CASSIGTGGQTQYF
TRBJ1-2	TRBV19	NA	few	TGTGCCAGTACGATCGGAAGGTACTATGGCTACACCTTC	CASTIGRYYGYTF
TRBJ1-5	TRBV5-8	TRBD1	NA	TGTGCCAGCAGCCTCACGACGGACAGGGGGAGGCAGCCCCAGCATTTT	CASSLTTDRGRQPQHF
TRBJ1-1	TRBV19	TRBD1	NA	TGTGCCAGTAGCCACCGACAGGGGGGACTTAACACTGAAGCTTTCTTT	CASSHRQGGLNTEAFF
TRBJ2-7	TRBV12-3/TRBV12-4	NA	once	TGTGCCAGCAGTTTTCTGGCGGGGGCAGGGGAGCAGTACTTC	CASSFLAGAGEQYF
TRBJ1-5	TRBV12-3/TRBV12-4	TRBD1	many	TGTGCCAGCAGCCCACCGGGACAGGGGGAGCATAGCAATCAGCCCCAGCATTTT	CASSPPGQGEHSNQPQHF
TRBJ2-5	TRBV4-1	NA	few	TGCGCCAGCAGCCAAGTAGCACTACGGGGATCGGAGACCCAGTACTTC	CASSQVALRGSETQYF
TRBJ2-7	TRBV19	TRBD1	NA	TGTGCCAGTAGCTACATTCCGGGACAGGGGGATTTCGAGCAGTACTTC	CASSYIPGQGDFEQYF
TRBJ1-4	TRBV7-9	NA	NA	TGTGCCAGCAGCTTAGATTTTGGGGAACAGGCGGATGAAAAACTGTTTTTT	CASSLDFGEQADEKLFF
TRBJ2-1	TRBV2	NA	few	TGTGCCACGCCATGGCGGGACAATGAGCAGTTCTTC	CATPWRDNEQFF
TRBJ2-2	TRBV7-2	NA	few	TGTGCCAGCAAAAGGAGTAACACCGGGGAGCTGTTTTTT	CASKRSNTGELFF
TRBJ2-1	TRBV19	TRBD2	few	TGTGCCAGTAGTACCCAGCGGGGGGACCTGGGCGATGAGCAGTTCTTC	CASSTQRGDLGDEQFF
TRBJ2-5	TRBV24-1	TRBD2	few	TGTGCCACCAGTGATGGACTAGCCCAAGAGACCCAGTACTTC	CATSDGLAQETQYF
TRBJ1-2	TRBV10-3	NA	few	TGTGCCATCTTCAGGACAGACTATGGCTACACCTTC	CAIFRTDYGYTF
TRBJ1-2	TRBV7-2	NA	many	TGTGCCAGCAGCTTAGGACACCGAGCTAACTATGGCTACACCTTC	CASSLGHRANYGYTF
TRBJ2-3	TRBV12-3/TRBV12-4	TRBD2	few	TGTGCCAGCAGTTCCCCAGCGGGGAGTAGCACAGATACGCAGTATTTT	CASSSPAGSSTDTQYF
TRBJ1-1	TRBV7-2	NA	few	TGTGCCAGCCTCCACGGGGGTTATTTCTTT	CASLHGGYFF
TRBJ2-5	TRBV27	NA	few	TGTGCCAGCAGTTTCTTTTGGGGGGCTAAAGAGACCCAGTACTTC	CASSFFWGAKETQYF
TRBJ1-5	TRBV6-1	TRBD1	many	TGTGCCAGCAGACTTACAGGGGGCAGTCAGCCCCAGCATTTT	CASRLTGGSQPQHF
TRBJ1-1	TRBV7-8	NA	many	TGTGCCAGCAGCTTAGATCATATGGAGATCGAAGCTTTCTTT	CASSLDHMEIEAFF
TRBJ2-2	TRBV27	TRBD1	NA	TGTGCCAGCAGTTTATCCTTTACGACAGGGGTACACACCGGGGAGCTGTTTTTT	CASSLSFTTGVHTGELFF
TRBJ2-5	TRBV7-2	NA	many	TGTGCCAGCAGCTTATTCACAACCTCGTACCAAGAGACCCAGTACTTC	CASSLFTTSYQETQYF
TRBJ2-1	TRBV28	NA	NA	TGTGCCACAGGGGGGGACAATGAGCAGTTCTTC	CATGGDNEQFF
TRBJ1-1	TRBV9	NA	NA	TGTGCCAGCAGCGTAGGAGGGGTGGGGAACACTGAAGCTTTCTTT	CASSVGGVGNTEAFF
TRBJ1-5	TRBV28	NA	NA	TGTGCCAGCAGTTTCTTAATAGGAGATCAGCCCCAGCATTTT	CASSFLIGDQPQHF
TRBJ2-1	TRBV10-3	NA	few	TGTGCCATCAGTGAGTCGATACTCCGCTCGGAGAGCTCCTACAATGAGCAGTTCTTC	CAISESILRSESSYNEQFF
TRBJ2-1	TRBV7-2	TRBD2	many	TGTGCCAGCAGCTTAATAAGCGGGGGGGTAAACAATGAGCAGTTCTTC	CASSLISGGVNNEQFF